This T cell receptor (beta chain) appears in the sequencing data of a study of CD8 T cells in ankylosing spondylitis. This clonotype has a count of ten or more. Antigen specificity is unknown. Germline CDR1 DFQATT, CDR2 SNEGSKA (reference sequence). V lost 6 bases, J lost 2 bases, and 14 bases lay in between. This CDR3 region has 13 residues. TCRdb analysed the 5' RACE reads with MiXCR anew, one entry per CDR3 protein. The sample holds about 840,000 distinct CDR3 sequences, 10% to 15% seen once. Study-wide findings and caveats: What appeared characteristic of ankylosing spondylitis blood was a TCR beta motif of fewer than ten highly homologous variants. Disease-linked clones, CD8+, were relatively rare in peripheral blood.

The chain is built from TRBV20-1 and TRBJ2-7, with D perhaps given as TRBD1 or TRBD2 (5 bases each). The sample consisted of blood, either unsorted or a sorted T cell fraction (not recorded which). This clonotype originated in a male donor with ankylosing spondylitis. CDR3 residues: CSALSGHTYEQYF. In nucleotides, the CDR3 is TGCAGTGCCTTGAGCGGACATACCTACGAGCAGTACTTC.